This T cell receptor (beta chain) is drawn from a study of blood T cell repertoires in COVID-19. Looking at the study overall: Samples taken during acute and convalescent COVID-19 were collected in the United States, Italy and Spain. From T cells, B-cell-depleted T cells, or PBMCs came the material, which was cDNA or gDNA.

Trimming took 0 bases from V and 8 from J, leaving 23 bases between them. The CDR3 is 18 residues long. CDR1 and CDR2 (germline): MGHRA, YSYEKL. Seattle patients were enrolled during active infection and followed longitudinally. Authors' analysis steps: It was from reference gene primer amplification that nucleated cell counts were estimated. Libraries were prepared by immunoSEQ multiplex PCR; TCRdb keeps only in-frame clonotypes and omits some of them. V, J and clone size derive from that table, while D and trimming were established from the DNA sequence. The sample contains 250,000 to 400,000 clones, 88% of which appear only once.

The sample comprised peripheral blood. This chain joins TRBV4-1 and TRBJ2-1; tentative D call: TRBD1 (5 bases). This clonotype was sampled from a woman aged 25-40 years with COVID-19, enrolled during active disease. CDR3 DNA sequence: TGCGCCAGCAGCCAAGAAGACTCTTACAGGCCGGCTGGCTATGAGCAGTTCTTC. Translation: CASSQEDSYRPAGYEQFF.